This paragraph covers one T cell receptor beta chain sequence. Its cognate antigen has yet to be identified. No much larger clone is present one base from it, and per-base qualities are unavailable. The data belong to a study of identical twins (dated by TCRdb to the mid-2010s). Looking at the study overall: TCR alpha and beta repertoires from monozygotic twins, unrelated adults of various ages and cord blood were deep-sequenced to test whether fetal clonotypes persist. Replicate twin experiments were performed at different times using different library preparation protocols to rule out contamination.

Every donor was a healthy Caucasian. Three unrelated non-twin adults were additionally sequenced: a male aged 18 to 30, a male aged 50 to 60 and a female aged 50 to 60. Using Miltenyi CD45RO+ enrichment and human naive T-cell isolation kits, memory (CD45RO+) and naive T cells were isolated from PBMC. The method behind the library was 5' RACE. Sequencing instrument: Illumina HiSeq 2000. Template switching introduced a universal primer binding site; the final cDNA contained a unique molecular identifier, enabling accurate counting of TCR cDNA molecules. Specific primers in the conserved constant-segment region were used to synthesize first-strand cDNA for the TCR alpha and beta chains. To control for contamination, every cDNA library carried two barcodes: a SMART-Mk sample barcode plus Illumina barcodes. Two successive PCR steps introduced TruSeq adapter sequences along with Illumina sample barcodes. TCR alpha and beta cDNA libraries were sequenced on the Illumina HiSeq platform with custom primers. In the original analysis: Unique molecular identifiers were extracted from raw reads with MiGEC, and CDR3 positions were determined with MiXCR. For each individual, recombination models were inferred using an EM algorithm with the repgenHMM and IGoR tools. The tcR package in R was used for shared clonotype analysis, with sharing normalized by the product of cloneset sizes. To study raw recombination without the effects of thymic and clonal selection, out-of-frame nonproductive sequences were analyzed. TCRdb reprocessing: public reads trimmed at Q25 with fastp, clones called with MiXCR, in-frame beta chains kept. Under each unique CDR3 protein, matching rows form one entry showing the most common genes and DNA. TCRdb's processing, not the study's, gives the V and J calls here. For this sample the table gives roughly 690,000 distinct CDR3 sequences, of which 6.1% were detected only once. Under 2% of the sample belongs to the ten largest clones.

The paper's findings and limits, for the study overall: Because the same donors could not be followed over many years, the conclusions depended on cross-sectional statistical analysis. Zero-insertion analyses could be partly confounded by invariant T cells such as MAIT and iNKT, although diverse VJ usage argued against such confounding for most clonotypes. In beta out-of-frame sequences, excess twin sharing was weaker, because having fewer shared sequences lowered the signal-to-noise ratio. Recombination models systematically underestimated out-of-frame TCR alpha sharing in monozygotic twins but agreed with sharing between unrelated individuals. Abundant cord blood beta clonotypes carried fewer insertions; young adult naive repertoires showed a weaker similar trend, while memory repertoires showed none. Compared with coincidental sharing between unrelated individuals, out-of-frame TCR alpha sequences shared between twins showed an excess of sequences with low generation probability.

Material for sequencing was naive T cells sorted from blood. The sample's cell subset or site label, decoded: cells isolated with a human naive T-cell isolation kit. The TCR was taken from a man aged 18 to 30 in good health.

The CDR3 amino acid sequence is: CASSFGDFYGYTF. The DNA reads TGTGCCAGCAGCTTCGGGGATTTCTATGGCTACACCTTC. The receptor chain draws on TRBV7-9 and TRBJ1-2, with the D gene too uncertain to name. At the junction V is shortened by 3 bases and J by 4 bases, with 9 bases in between. According to the germline V gene (reference sequence), CDR1 reads SEHNR and CDR2 reads FQNEAQ. Inclusive of the bounding cysteine and phenylalanine, the CDR3 is 13 residues long. The DNA shown is the 39-base CDR3, in frame from base 1.